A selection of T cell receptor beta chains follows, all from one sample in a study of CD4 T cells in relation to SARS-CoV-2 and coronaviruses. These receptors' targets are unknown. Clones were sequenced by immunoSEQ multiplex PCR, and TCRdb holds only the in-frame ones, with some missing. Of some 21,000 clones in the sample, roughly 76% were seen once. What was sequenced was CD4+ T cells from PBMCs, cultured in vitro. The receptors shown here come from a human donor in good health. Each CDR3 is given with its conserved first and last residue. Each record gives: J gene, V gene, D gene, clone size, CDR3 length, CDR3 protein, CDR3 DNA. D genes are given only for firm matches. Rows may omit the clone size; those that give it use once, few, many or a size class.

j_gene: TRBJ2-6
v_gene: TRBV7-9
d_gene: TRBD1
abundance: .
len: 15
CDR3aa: CASSSTGGGANVLTF
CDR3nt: TGTGCCAGCAGCTCCACAGGGGGTGGGGCCAACGTCCTGACTTTC

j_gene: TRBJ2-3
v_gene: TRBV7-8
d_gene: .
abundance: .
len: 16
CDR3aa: CASSLESRGSTDTQYF
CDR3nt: TGTGCCAGCAGCTTAGAGTCTAGGGGCAGCACAGATACGCAGTATTTT

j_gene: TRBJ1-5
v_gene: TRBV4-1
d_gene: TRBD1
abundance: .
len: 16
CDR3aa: CASSQPREGAGQPQHF
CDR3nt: TGCGCCAGCAGCCAACCGAGGGAGGGGGCGGGTCAGCCCCAGCATTTT

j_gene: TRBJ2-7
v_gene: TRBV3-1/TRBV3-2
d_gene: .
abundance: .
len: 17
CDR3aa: CASSQDRQPATTYEQYF
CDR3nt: TGTGCCAGCAGCCAAGATCGGCAGCCAGCTACGACCTACGAGCAGTACTTC

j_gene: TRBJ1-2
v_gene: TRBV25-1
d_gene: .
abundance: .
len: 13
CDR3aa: CASSRGIDYGYTF
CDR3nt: TGTGCCAGCAGCAGGGGTATCGACTATGGCTACACCTTC

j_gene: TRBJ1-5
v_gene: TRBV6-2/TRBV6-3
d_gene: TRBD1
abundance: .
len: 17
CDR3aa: CASSVLKGARVNQPQHF
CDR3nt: TGTGCCAGCAGCGTACTAAAGGGGGCTCGGGTAAATCAGCCCCAGCATTTT

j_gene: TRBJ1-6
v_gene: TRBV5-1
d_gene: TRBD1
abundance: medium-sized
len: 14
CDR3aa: CASSTGGNNSPLHF
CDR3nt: TGCGCCAGCAGCACAGGGGGAAATAATTCACCCCTCCACTTT

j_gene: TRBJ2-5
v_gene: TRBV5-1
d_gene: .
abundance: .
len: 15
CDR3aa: CASSLVLGDQETQYF
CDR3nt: TGCGCCAGCAGCTTGGTTTTGGGGGATCAAGAGACCCAGTACTTC

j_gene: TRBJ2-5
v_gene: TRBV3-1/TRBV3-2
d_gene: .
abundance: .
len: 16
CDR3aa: CASSQGRGLFQETQYF
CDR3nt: TGTGCCAGCAGCCAAGGGCGAGGGTTGTTCCAAGAGACCCAGTACTTC

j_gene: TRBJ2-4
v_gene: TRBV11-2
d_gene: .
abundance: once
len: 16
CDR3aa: CASSQTLPLAKNIQYF
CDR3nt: TGTGCCAGCAGCCAAACCTTACCTCTAGCCAAAAACATTCAGTACTTC

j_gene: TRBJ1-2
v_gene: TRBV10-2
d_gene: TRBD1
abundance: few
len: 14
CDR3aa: CASSWTGGDYGYTF
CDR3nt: TGCGCCAGCAGTTGGACAGGGGGCGACTATGGCTACACCTTC

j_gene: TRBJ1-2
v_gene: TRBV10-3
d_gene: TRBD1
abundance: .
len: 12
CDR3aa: CATGQGAVGYTF
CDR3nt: TGTGCCACGGGACAGGGAGCAGTTGGCTACACCTTC

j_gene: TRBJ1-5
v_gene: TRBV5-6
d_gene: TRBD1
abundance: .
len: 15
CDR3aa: CASSLRGQNNQPQHF
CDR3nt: TGTGCCAGCAGCTTGAGGGGACAGAACAATCAGCCCCAGCATTTT

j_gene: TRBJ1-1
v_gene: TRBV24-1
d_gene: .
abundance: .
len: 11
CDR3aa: CATRTNTEAFF
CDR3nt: TGTGCCACCAGAACGAACACTGAAGCTTTCTTT

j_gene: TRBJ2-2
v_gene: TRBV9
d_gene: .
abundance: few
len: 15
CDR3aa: CASSVAQSGTGELFF
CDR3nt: TGTGCCAGCAGCGTAGCTCAATCGGGCACCGGGGAGCTGTTTTTT

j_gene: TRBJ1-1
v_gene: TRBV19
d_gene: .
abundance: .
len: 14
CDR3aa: CASSINRANTEAFF
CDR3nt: TGTGCCAGTAGTATCAACAGGGCGAACACTGAAGCTTTCTTT

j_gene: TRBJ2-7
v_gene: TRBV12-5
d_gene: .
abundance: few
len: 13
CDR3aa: CASGRDSFGEQYF
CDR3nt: TGTGCTAGTGGGAGGGACTCCTTCGGGGAGCAGTACTTC

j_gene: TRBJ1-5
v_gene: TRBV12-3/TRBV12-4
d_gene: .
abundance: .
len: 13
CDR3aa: CASSLSVGQPQHF
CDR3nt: TGTGCCAGCAGTTTAAGCGTCGGACAGCCCCAGCATTTT

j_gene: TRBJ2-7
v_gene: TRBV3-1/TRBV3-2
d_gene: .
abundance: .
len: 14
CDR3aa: CASSPRPSGYEQYF
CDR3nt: TGTGCCAGCAGCCCCCGGCCCAGCGGCTACGAGCAGTACTTC

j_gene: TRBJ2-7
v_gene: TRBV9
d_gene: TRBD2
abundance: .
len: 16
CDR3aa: CASSTLPAGGPYEQYF
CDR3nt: TGTGCCAGCAGTACTTTACCAGCGGGAGGGCCCTACGAGCAGTACTTC

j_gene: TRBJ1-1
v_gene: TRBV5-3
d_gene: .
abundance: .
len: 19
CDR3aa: CARSRFPRTGLGGNTEAFF
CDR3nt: TGTGCCAGAAGTCGGTTTCCCCGAACAGGGTTAGGCGGGAACACTGAAGCTTTCTTT

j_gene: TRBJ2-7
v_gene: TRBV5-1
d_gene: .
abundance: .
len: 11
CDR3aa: CASSSSYEQYF
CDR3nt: TGCGCCAGCAGTTCATCCTACGAGCAGTACTTC